This T cell receptor (beta chain) is drawn from a study of cytotoxic CD8 clonotypes in ibrutinib-treated CLL. Germline CDR1 is LGHNA and CDR2 is YSLEER. The CDR3 is 13 amino acids. V was shortened by 0 bases and J by 3 bases, with 5 bases between the two germline ends. Depth targeted 1 in 200,000 to 1 in 1 million T cells, averaging 10x coverage per clonotype. Only in-frame clones appear in the TCRdb table, and some are missing; sequencing was by immunoSEQ multiplex PCR. This table has 80,000 to 95,000 clones, around 75% appearing once. This material consisted of PBMCs, taken after 12 months of ibrutinib treatment. The source is a human donor with chronic lymphocytic leukemia. The rearrangement uses TRBV4-3 and TRBJ1-1; D is undetermined. CDR3: CASSQDHDTEAFF. The CDR3 bases are TGCGCCAGCAGCCAAGACCACGACACTGAAGCTTTCTTT.